This T cell receptor beta chain was retrieved from a study of blood T cell repertoires in COVID-19. Study summary: Material from acute and convalescent COVID-19 was sourced from the United States, Italy and Spain.

Produced via immunoSEQ multiplex PCR; TCRdb's table is partial and in-frame only. The table lists under 150,000 clones, over 75% of them singletons, with approximately 8% in the top ten. V was shortened by 9 bases and J by 1 base, with 6 bases between the two germline ends. CDR1 is LNHDA, CDR2 SQIVND, per germline (reference sequence). The CDR3 totals 11 residues. V gene TRBV19 combines with J gene TRBJ2-5; D remains ambiguous. This TCR derives from a man between 50 and 59 years old with acute or convalescent COVID-19. Sequenced: peripheral blood. CDR3 sequence: CASLSQETQYF. DNA of the CDR3: TGTGCCAGCCTTAGCCAAGAGACCCAGTACTTC.